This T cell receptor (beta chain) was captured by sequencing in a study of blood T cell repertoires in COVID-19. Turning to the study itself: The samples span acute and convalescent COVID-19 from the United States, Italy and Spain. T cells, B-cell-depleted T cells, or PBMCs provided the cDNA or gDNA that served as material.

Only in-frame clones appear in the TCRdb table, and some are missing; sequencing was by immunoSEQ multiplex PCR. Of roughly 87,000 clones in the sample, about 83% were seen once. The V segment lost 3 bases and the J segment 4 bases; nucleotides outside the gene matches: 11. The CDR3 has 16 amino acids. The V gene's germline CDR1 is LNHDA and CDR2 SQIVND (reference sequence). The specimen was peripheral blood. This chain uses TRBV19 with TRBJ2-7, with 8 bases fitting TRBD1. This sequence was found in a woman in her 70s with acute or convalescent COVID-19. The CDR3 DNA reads TGTGCCAGTAGTATCGGGGCCGGCCAGGGGGCTTACGAGCAGTACTTC. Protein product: CASSIGAGQGAYEQYF.